The next 8 T cell receptor beta chains were all read from a single sample in a study of shared clonotypes between healthy human individuals. The protocol was immunoSEQ multiplex PCR, while the TCRdb copy is restricted to in-frame clones and leaves out a portion. The table shows around 510,000 clones, with about 96% occurring only once. The sample consisted of naive CD4+ T cells sorted from blood. As for subset: CD45RA+ positively selected. The source is a woman aged 25 to 45 in good health.

The rearrangement uses TRBV5-4 and TRBJ2-7, with D perhaps given as TRBD1 or TRBD2 (6 bases each). Germline values: CDR1 SGHNT, CDR2 YYREEE (reference sequence). Trimming took 4 bases from V and 3 from J, leaving 26 bases between them. This CDR3 is 18 amino acids long. The CDR3 sequence: CASSRSGAKLDLRYEQYF. CDR3 sequence (DNA): TGTGCCAGCAGCCGGTCGGGGGCTAAGTTGGACCTCCGCTACGAGCAGTACTTC.

The V and J genes are TRBV11-3 and TRBJ2-7, with 9 bases lining up with TRBD1. V shed 5 bases and J 6 bases; nucleotides not matched to a gene: 11. This CDR3 region has 15 residues. CDR1 is SGHNT, CDR2 YENEEA, per germline. The DNA for the CDR3 is TGTGCCAGCAGCGCCACCGGGACAGGGATTGGCGAGCAGTACTTC. Its translation is CASSATGTGIGEQYF.

CDR3 sequence reads: CASSQGQGAYTGELFF. CDR3 bases: TGTGCCAGCAGCCAAGGACAGGGGGCTTACACCGGGGAGCTGTTTTTT. The V call is TRBV4-2, the J call TRBJ2-2; 10 bases map to TRBD1. Germline CDR1 reads LGHNA; CDR2 reads YNFKEQ. There are 16 residues in the CDR3. V dropped 1 base and J dropped 3; count of bases not matched to a gene: 2.

The chain uses TRBV7-8 and TRBJ2-7; 10 nucleotides match TRBD1. Trimming cost V 5 bases and J 3 bases; bases outside gene matches: 7. Germline-derived CDR1 and CDR2 are SGHVS and FQNEAQ. The CDR3 has 15 residues. The CDR3 coding sequence is TGTGCCAGCAGCCAAGACGGGACAGGGGACTACGAGCAGTACTTC. Amino acid sequence: CASSQDGTGDYEQYF.

This chain joins TRBV28 and TRBJ2-7; TRBD2 agrees at 7 bases. Per the germline V gene, CDR1 is MDHEN and CDR2 is SYDVKM. The CDR3 is made up of 15 amino acids. V lost 3 bases to trimming and J lost 4 bases; unmatched junction nucleotides: 9. The chain's CDR3 is CASSFYREVRYEQYF. The CDR3 nucleotides are TGTGCCAGCAGTTTTTATCGGGAGGTTAGATACGAGCAGTACTTC.

The chain recombines TRBV5-4 with TRBJ1-2; D is ambiguous. Trimming took 2 bases from V and 0 from J, leaving 8 bases between them. The CDR3 covers 14 residues. Per the germline V gene, CDR1 is SGHNT and CDR2 is YYREEE (reference sequence). CDR3 nucleotide sequence: TGTGCCAGCAGCTTCCGTCCGGCTAACTATGGCTACACCTTC. It encodes CASSFRPANYGYTF.

The V gene is TRBV28, the J gene TRBJ1-2; TRBD1 agrees at 7 bases. Germline V gene data show CDR1 as MDHEN and CDR2 as SYDVKM. V shed 3 bases, J shed 8 bases, and the junction held 6 bases outside the gene matches. CDR3 length: 13 residues. Written as DNA, the CDR3 is TGTGCCAGCAGTTTGAGGGGGCGCAGGGGCTACACCTTC. Amino acids: CASSLRGRRGYTF.

CDR3 in DNA: TGTGCCAGCAGTGAAGAAGGACAGCTCAAAATGAGAAACACCATATATTTT. It translates to CASSEEGQLKMRNTIYF. The chain recombines TRBV6-1 with TRBJ1-3; maybe TRBD1 (6 bases). There are 17 residues in the CDR3. Per the germline V gene, CDR1 is MNHNS and CDR2 is SASEGT. Trimming shortened V by 1 base and J by 5 bases, and 18 bases separated the two germline ends.